A single sample gave rise to the 13 T cell receptor beta chains below, sequenced in a study of sequential checkpoint blockade in melanoma. Stated treatment: randomized to nivolumab then ipilimumab (arm A) or the reverse (arm B). Here immunoSEQ multiplex PCR was the method, and the copy in TCRdb shows in-frame clones only, minus some. The sample lists about 2,000 clones; around 30% were seen once. The sequencing here drew on tumor tissue (inferred from file names), taken from a patient given nivolumab and ipilimumab in sequence. These TCRs come from a human donor with melanoma.

This clone is medium-sized within its sample. This chain connects TRBV9 to TRBJ1-1; 7 nucleotides line up with TRBD1. CDR1 SGDLS and CDR2 YYNGEE come from the germline V gene. The CDR3 extends over 14 amino acids. Trimming cost V 1 base and J 4 bases; bases outside gene matches: 4. CDR3 DNA sequence: TGTGCCAGCAGCGTACAGGGGGTTGTCACTGAAGCTTTCTTT. Translation gives CASSVQGVVTEAFF.

This chain connects TRBV7-6 to TRBJ1-6; no firm D call. Germline CDR1 is SGHVS and CDR2 is FNYEAQ. The V and J ends lost 1 base and 4 bases respectively, with 5 bases between them. The CDR3 spans 14 residues. The CDR3 nucleotides are TGTGCCAGCAGCTTAGAACAGTATAATTCACCCCTCCACTTT. Its protein is CASSLEQYNSPLHF.

This clone turned up a few times. The rearrangement joins TRBV19 to TRBJ1-1; TRBD1 matches at 8 bases. V lost 5 bases and J lost 0; bases outside the gene matches: 5. Germline V gene data show CDR1 as LNHDA and CDR2 as SQIVND (reference sequence). CDR3 length equals 15 residues. The CDR3 loop is CASSPGQEVNTEAFF. CDR3 bases: TGTGCCAGTAGTCCGGGACAGGAGGTGAACACTGAAGCTTTCTTT.

The chain links TRBV5-1 to TRBJ2-1; perhaps TRBD1 as D (7 bases). In germline, CDR1 is SGHRS, CDR2 YFSETQ. This CDR3 is 14 amino acids long. Trimming removed 6 bases from V and 5 bases from J, with 15 bases in between. The CDR3 region has the DNA TGCGCCAGCACAGGAGGGGGCCCAGACAATGAGCAGTTCTTC. The encoded protein is CASTGGGPDNEQFF. The full variable domain, in which reference TRBV5-1 and TRBJ2-1 provide the parts outside the CDR3, is KAGVTQTPRYLIKTRGQQVTLSCSPISGHRSVSWYQQTPGQGLQFLFEYFSETQRNKGNFPGRFSGRQFSNSRSEMNVSTLELGDSALYLCASTGGGPDNEQFFGPGTRLTVL.

CDR3 in amino acids: CARGYGNQPQHF. CDR3 sequence (DNA): TGTGCCAGGGGGTATGGCAATCAGCCCCAGCATTTT. The chain uses TRBV19 and TRBJ1-5; no reliable D call. Trimming stripped 9 bases from V and 2 bases from J, with 8 bases between. The CDR3 covers 12 residues. Germline-derived CDR1 and CDR2 are LNHDA and SQIVND (reference sequence).

The V and J genes are TRBV6-8 and TRBJ2-1; the D is unclear. Trimming cost V 1 base and J 7 bases, with 5 bases left between them. Germline V lookup: CDR1 MNHGY, CDR2 SAAAGT. The CDR3 has 12 residues. CDR3 sequence reads: CASSYYVNEQFF. In nucleotides, the CDR3 is TGTGCCAGCAGTTACTACGTAAATGAGCAGTTCTTC.

The V and J genes are TRBV6-8 and TRBJ1-1; D ambiguous. Trimming cost V 6 bases and J 5 bases, with 16 bases left between them. The V gene's germline CDR1 is MNHGY and CDR2 SAAAGT. This CDR3 contains 14 residues. The CDR3 loop is CASSQVGMGTEAFF. The DNA of the CDR3 is TGTGCCAGCAGCCAAGTAGGAATGGGAACTGAAGCTTTCTTT.

The rearrangement uses TRBV19 and TRBJ1-5; unclear D gene. CDR3 size: 13 residues. V gave up 4 bases and J gave up 0 bases, with 4 bases separating them. From germline, CDR1 is LNHDA and CDR2 SQIVND (reference sequence). CDR3 amino acids: CASSTDSNQPQHF. As DNA, the CDR3 is TGTGCCAGTAGTACGGATAGCAATCAGCCCCAGCATTTT.

This clone was counted between two and nine times. This chain joins TRBV23-1 and TRBJ2-5; D not resolved. The J call may be incorrect, as the DNA end agrees better with TRBJ2-7. TRBV23-1 is filed as an ORF, its function uncertain. The CDR3 extends over 14 amino acids. CDR3 protein: CASSQDASSYEQYF. The CDR3 DNA reads TGCGCCAGCAGCCAAGATGCCAGCTCCTACGAGCAGTACTTC.

This chain links TRBV18 with TRBJ2-5, with D tentatively TRBD2 (5 bases). This CDR3 is built from 15 residues. Trimming removed 4 bases from V and 2 bases from J, with 14 bases in between. Germline assignment: CDR1 KGHSH and CDR2 LQKENI. CDR3: CASSRPPGSQETQYF. DNA of the CDR3: TGTGCCAGCTCACGCCCACCGGGATCTCAAGAGACCCAGTACTTC.

The CDR3 protein is CAWTSRGTEAFF. CDR3 sequence (DNA): TGTGCCTGGACTAGTCGGGGCACTGAAGCTTTCTTT. J is TRBJ1-1 and V is TRBV30, with D uncertain. Germline CDR1 and CDR2: GTSNPN and SVGIG (reference sequence). V was clipped by 4 bases and J by 4 bases, with 10 bases between them. The length of the CDR3 is 12 residues.

The gene calls are TRBV7-7 and TRBJ2-1, with TRBD2 matching 11 bases. This CDR3 is 17 amino acids long. Germline V CDR1 and CDR2: SSHAT, FNYEAQ (reference sequence). The J segment lost 5 bases and the V segment lost 4 bases, leaving 10 bases of the junction unmatched. CDR3 amino acids: CASSSSRLAGRDNEQFF. CDR3 coding DNA: TGTGCCAGCAGCTCCTCCAGACTAGCGGGGAGGGACAATGAGCAGTTCTTC.

This clone was seen only a few times. The V gene is TRBV25-1, the J gene TRBJ1-6; D ambiguous. CDR1 is MGHDK, CDR2 SYGVNS, per germline. The CDR3 is made up of 12 amino acids. CDR3: CRASSYNSPLHF. The CDR3, as DNA: TGTCGGGCGAGCTCCTATAATTCACCCCTCCACTTT. The variable domain in full, completed from reference TRBV25-1 and TRBJ1-6, reads EADIYQTPRYLVIGTGKKITLECSQTMGHDKMYWYQQDPGMELHLIHYSYGVNSTEKGDLSSESTVSRIRTEHFPLTLESARPSHTSQYLCRASSYNSPLHFGNGTRLTVT.